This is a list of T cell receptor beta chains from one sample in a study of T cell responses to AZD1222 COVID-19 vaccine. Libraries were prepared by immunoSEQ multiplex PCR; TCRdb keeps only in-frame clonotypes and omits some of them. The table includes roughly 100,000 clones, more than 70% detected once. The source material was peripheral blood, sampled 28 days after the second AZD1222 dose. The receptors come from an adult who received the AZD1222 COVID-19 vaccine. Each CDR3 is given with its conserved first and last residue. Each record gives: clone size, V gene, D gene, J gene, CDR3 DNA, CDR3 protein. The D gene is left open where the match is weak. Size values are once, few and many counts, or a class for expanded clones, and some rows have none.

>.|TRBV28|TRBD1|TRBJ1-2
TGTGCCAGCAGTTTACGCGACAGGGGGCTAGGTAACTATGGCTACACCTTC
CASSLRDRGLGNYGYTF
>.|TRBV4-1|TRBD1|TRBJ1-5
TGCGCCAGCAGTCAAGGACAGGGGGCCTTTCAGCCCCAGCATTTT
CASSQGQGAFQPQHF
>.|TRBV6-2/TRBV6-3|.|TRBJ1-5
TGTGCCAGCAGTTCCACAGCGAGCAATCAGCCCCAGCATTTT
CASSSTASNQPQHF
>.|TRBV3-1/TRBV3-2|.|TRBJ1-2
TGTGCCAGCAGCGAACAAAACTGGGGTGGCTACACCTTC
CASSEQNWGGYTF
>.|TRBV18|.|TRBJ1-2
TGTGCCAGCTCACCACCCCAGGGACAAGAGAGCTATGGCTACACCTTC
CASSPPQGQESYGYTF
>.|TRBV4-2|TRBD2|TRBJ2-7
TGTGCCAGCAGCCAAGGCGGACTAGCTGAGCCCTACGAGCAGTACTTC
CASSQGGLAEPYEQYF
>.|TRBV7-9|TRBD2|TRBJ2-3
TGTGCCAGCAGCCTAGCTAGCGGGATGGCGGGGACGCAGTATTTT
CASSLASGMAGTQYF
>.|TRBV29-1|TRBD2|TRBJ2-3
TGCAGCGTTGTTTCCTGGGCGGGAGGAATGACAGATACGCAGTATTTT
CSVVSWAGGMTDTQYF
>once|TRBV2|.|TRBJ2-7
TGTGCCAACCTCCCAGCCACCCTAAACTCCTACGAGCAGTACTTC
CANLPATLNSYEQYF
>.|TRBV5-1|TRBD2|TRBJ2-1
TGCGCCAGCAGCTGGACTAGCGGGAGGAGCTCCTACAATGAGCAGTTCTTC
CASSWTSGRSSYNEQFF
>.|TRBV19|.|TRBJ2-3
TGTGCCAGTAGTCCGGGGGAGCGGATCCTCTCAGATACGCAGTATTTT
CASSPGERILSDTQYF
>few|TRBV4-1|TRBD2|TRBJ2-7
TGCGCCAGCAGCCAAGATTTTGTAGCGGGAGGGCGCAACGAGCAGTACTTC
CASSQDFVAGGRNEQYF
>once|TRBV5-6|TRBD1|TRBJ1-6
TGTGCCAGCAGCTTGGATACAGGGGGCTTAGTACCCCTCCACTTT
CASSLDTGGLVPLHF
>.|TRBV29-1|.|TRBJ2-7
TGCAGCGTCCGGGGATTCTCCTACGAGCAGTACTTC
CSVRGFSYEQYF
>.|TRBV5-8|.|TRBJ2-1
TGTGCCAGCAGCTTGGTCTGGGGGTACAATGAGCAGTTCTTC
CASSLVWGYNEQFF
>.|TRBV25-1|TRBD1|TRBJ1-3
TGTGCCAGCAGTGAAGACAGGGGGCCAGGAAACACCATATATTTT
CASSEDRGPGNTIYF
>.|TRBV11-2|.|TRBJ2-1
TGTGCCAGCAGCCAGTGGCAGGGACCCTACAATGAGCAGTTCTTC
CASSQWQGPYNEQFF
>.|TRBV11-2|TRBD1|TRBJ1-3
TGTGCCAGCAGCGTACAGGGGGCTGGAAACACCATATATTTT
CASSVQGAGNTIYF
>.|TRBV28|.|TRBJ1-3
TGTGCCAGCAGGAGGGGCTCTGGAAACACCATATATTTT
CASRRGSGNTIYF
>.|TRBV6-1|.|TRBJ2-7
TGTGCCAGCAGTGAGATGACAGGTATCTCCTACGAGCAGTACTTC
CASSEMTGISYEQYF
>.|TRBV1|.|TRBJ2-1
TGCACCAGCAGCCAGGGGCTAGCGGGGGCCTTTCTTAAAAATGAGCAGTTCTTC
CTSSQGLAGAFLKNEQFF
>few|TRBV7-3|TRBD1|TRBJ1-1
TGTGCCAGCAGCCCCGGACAGGGGAGTGCGGGTCTGAACACTGAAGCTTTCTTT
CASSPGQGSAGLNTEAFF
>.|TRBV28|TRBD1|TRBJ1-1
TGTGCCAGCAGGTTTCCTACAGGGGGTCACACTGAAGCTTTCTTT
CASRFPTGGHTEAFF
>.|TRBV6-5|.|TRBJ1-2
TGTGCCAGCAGCCTGGGGCAGGCCCCCTATGGCTACACCTTC
CASSLGQAPYGYTF
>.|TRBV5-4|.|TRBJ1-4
TGTGCCAGCAGCCCAGTTGGGGGAGCTAATGAAAAACTGTTTTTT
CASSPVGGANEKLFF
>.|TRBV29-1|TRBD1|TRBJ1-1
TGCAGCGTCGCACCCGGACACAGGGGCACTGAAGCTTTCTTT
CSVAPGHRGTEAFF
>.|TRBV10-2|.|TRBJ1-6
TGCGCCAGCAGTGCCACTGGGTGGACTTCACCCCTCCACTTT
CASSATGWTSPLHF
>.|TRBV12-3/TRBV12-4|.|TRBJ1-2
TGTGCCAGCAGTTTACTGGGCTATGGCTACACCTTC
CASSLLGYGYTF
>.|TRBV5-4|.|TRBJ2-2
TGTGCCAGCAGCTTGGCCCGGGGCTGGACCGGGGAGCTGTTTTTT
CASSLARGWTGELFF
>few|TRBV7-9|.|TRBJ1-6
TGTGCCAGCAGCTCGTGGGAGGATTCACCCCTCCACTTT
CASSSWEDSPLHF
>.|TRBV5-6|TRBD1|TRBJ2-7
TGTGCCAGCAGGGGGACAGGCGACTCCTACGAGCAGTACTTC
CASRGTGDSYEQYF
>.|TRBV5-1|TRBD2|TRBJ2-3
TGCGCCAGCAGCCCCCCCTTCCGGCGCGGGAGATTTGATACGCAGTATTTT
CASSPPFRRGRFDTQYF
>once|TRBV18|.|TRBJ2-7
TGTGCCAGCTCACCGGCCGCGGACGAGCAGTACTTC
CASSPAADEQYF
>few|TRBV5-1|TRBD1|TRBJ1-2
TGCGCCAGCAGCTTTGACAGGGTGAAAAAAGTGACGAAAGGATATGGCTACACCTTC
CASSFDRVKKVTKGYGYTF
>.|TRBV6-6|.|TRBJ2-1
TGTGCCAGCAGACCTCAGCACAATGAGCAGTTCTTC
CASRPQHNEQFF
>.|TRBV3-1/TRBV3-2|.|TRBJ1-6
TGTGCCAGCAGCCAACAGGGGAACAATTCACCCCTCCACTTT
CASSQQGNNSPLHF
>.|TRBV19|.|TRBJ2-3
TGTGCCAGTAGTATCGCGCGCTACACAGATACGCAGTATTTT
CASSIARYTDTQYF
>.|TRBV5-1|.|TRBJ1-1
TGCGCCAGCAGGGCTGCGACAGGAAACACTGAAGCTTTCTTT
CASRAATGNTEAFF
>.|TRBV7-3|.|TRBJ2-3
TGTGCCAGCAGCCTCCAACAGCGCCGCACAGATACGCAGTATTTT
CASSLQQRRTDTQYF
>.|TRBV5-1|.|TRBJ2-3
TGCGCCAGCAGCCCGGAAGAGGGGACAGATACGCAGTATTTT
CASSPEEGTDTQYF
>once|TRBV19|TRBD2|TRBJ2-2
TGTGCCAGCACTAGCGGGATCGGCGGGGAGCTGTTTTTT
CASTSGIGGELFF